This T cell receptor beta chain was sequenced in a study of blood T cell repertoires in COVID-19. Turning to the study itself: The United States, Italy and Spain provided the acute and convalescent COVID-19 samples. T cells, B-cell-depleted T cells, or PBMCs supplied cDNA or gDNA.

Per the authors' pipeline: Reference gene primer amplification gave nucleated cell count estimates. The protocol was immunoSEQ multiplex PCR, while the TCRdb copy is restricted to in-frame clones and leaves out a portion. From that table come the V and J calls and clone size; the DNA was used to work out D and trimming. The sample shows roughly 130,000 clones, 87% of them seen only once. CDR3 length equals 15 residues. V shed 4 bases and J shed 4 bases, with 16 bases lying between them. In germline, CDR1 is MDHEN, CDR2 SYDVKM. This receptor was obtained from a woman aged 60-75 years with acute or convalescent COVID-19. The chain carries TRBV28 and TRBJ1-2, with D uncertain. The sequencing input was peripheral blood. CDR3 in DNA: TGTGCCAGCAGTTCCATCCTCGGGTATGGCTATGGCTACACCTTC. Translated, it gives CASSSILGYGYGYTF.